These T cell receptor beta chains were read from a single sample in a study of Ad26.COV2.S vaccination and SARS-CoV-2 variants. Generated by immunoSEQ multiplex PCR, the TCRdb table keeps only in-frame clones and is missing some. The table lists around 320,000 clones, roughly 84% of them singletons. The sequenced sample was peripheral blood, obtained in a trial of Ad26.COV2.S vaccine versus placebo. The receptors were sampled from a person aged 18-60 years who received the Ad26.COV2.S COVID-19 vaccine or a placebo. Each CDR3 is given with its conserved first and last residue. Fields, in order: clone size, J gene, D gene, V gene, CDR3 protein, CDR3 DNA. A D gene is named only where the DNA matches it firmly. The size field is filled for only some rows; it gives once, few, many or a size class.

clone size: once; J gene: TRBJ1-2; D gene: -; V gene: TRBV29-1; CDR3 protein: CSVAMDSRPSEGYTF; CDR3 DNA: TGCAGCGTTGCCATGGACAGCCGGCCCTCTGAGGGCTACACCTTC
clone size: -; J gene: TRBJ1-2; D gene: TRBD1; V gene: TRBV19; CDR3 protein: CASSNSGTENNYGYTF; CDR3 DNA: TGTGCCAGTAGTAATTCCGGGACAGAGAATAACTATGGCTACACCTTC
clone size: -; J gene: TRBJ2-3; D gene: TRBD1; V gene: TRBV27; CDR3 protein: CASSWDRDTDTQYF; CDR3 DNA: TGTGCCAGCAGCTGGGACAGGGACACAGATACGCAGTATTTT
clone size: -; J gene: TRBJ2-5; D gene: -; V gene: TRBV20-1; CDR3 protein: CSASFQGSYQETQYF; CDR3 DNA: TGCAGTGCTAGTTTCCAGGGGTCGTACCAAGAGACCCAGTACTTC
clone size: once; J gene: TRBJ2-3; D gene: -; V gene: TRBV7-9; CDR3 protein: CASSTRTGTLDVTQYF; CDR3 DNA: TGTGCCAGCAGCACACGGACCGGGACCCTTGACGTTACGCAGTATTTT
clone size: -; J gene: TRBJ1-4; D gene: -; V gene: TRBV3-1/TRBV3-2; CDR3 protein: CASSHSPVGEKLFF; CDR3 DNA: TGTGCCAGCAGTCATTCACCCGTAGGAGAAAAACTGTTTTTT
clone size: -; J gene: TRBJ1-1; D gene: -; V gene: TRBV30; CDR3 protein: CAWSRNTEAFF; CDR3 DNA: TGTGCCTGGAGCCGGAACACTGAAGCTTTCTTT
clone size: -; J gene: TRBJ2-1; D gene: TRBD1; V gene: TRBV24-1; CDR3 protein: CATSDNVPGQGKMTYNEQFF; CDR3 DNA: TGTGCCACCAGTGATAACGTCCCGGGACAGGGAAAGATGACCTACAATGAGCAGTTCTTC
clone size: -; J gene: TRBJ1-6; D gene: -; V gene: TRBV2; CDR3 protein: CASSEGRYNSPLHF; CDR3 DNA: TGTGCCAGCAGTGAAGGCAGGTATAATTCACCCCTCCACTTT
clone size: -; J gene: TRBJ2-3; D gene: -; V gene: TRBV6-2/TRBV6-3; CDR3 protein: CASSYLGGSTDTQYF; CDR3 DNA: TGTGCCAGCAGTTACTTGGGGGGAAGCACAGATACGCAGTATTTT
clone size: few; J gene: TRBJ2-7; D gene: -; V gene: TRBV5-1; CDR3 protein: CASSLNAVSYEQYF; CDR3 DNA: TGCGCCAGCAGCTTGAATGCGGTCTCCTACGAGCAGTACTTC
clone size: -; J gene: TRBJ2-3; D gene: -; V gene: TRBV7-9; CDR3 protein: CASSLVSVDTQYF; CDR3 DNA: TGTGCCAGCAGCTTAGTAAGTGTGGATACGCAGTATTTT
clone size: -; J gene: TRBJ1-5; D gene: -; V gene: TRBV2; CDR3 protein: CASTQTNSNQPQHF; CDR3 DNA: TGTGCCAGCACCCAGACAAATAGCAATCAGCCCCAGCATTTT
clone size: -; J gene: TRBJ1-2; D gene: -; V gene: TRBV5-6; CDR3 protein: CASSAEWLHGYTF; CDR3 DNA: TGTGCCAGCAGCGCGGAGTGGTTGCATGGCTACACCTTC
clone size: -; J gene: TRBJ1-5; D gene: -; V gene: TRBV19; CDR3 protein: CASSIGHPRNQPQHF; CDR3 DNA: TGTGCCAGTAGTATAGGGCACCCACGCAATCAGCCCCAGCATTTT
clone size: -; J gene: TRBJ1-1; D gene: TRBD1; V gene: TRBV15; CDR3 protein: CATSLPPGQGNTEAFF; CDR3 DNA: TGTGCCACCAGTCTCCCCCCGGGACAGGGTAACACTGAAGCTTTCTTT
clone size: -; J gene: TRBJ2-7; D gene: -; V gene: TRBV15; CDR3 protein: CATSRDVGLGNEQYF; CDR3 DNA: TGTGCCACCAGCAGAGATGTTGGGTTAGGAAACGAGCAGTACTTC
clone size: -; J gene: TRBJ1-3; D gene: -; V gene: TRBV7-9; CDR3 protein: CASSLERVSGNTIYF; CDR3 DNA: TGTGCCAGCAGCTTGGAGAGGGTATCTGGAAACACCATATATTTT
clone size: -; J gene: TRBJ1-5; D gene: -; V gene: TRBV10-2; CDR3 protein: CASKDGSNQPQHF; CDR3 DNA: TGCGCCAGCAAGGACGGTAGCAATCAGCCCCAGCATTTT
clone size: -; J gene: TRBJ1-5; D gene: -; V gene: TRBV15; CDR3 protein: CATSSSRALWDQPQHF; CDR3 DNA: TGTGCCACCAGCAGTTCCAGGGCCCTTTGGGATCAGCCCCAGCATTTT
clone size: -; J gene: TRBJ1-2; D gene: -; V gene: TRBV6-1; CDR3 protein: CASRLGTSPDYTF; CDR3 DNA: TGTGCCAGCAGGCTCGGGACCTCACCAGACTACACCTTC
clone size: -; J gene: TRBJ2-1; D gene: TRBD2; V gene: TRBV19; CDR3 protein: CASSLRSGGARRRQDNEQFF; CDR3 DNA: TGTGCCAGTAGTCTCCGTAGCGGGGGGGCCAGAAGGAGGCAGGACAATGAGCAGTTCTTC
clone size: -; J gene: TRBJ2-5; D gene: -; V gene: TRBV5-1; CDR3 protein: CASSLSGLQETQYF; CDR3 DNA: TGCGCCAGCAGCTTGAGCGGACTACAAGAGACCCAGTACTTC
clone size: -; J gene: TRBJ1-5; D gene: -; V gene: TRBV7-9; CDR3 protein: CASSARGARGNQPQHF; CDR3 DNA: TGTGCCAGCAGCGCTCGGGGGGCGAGAGGCAATCAGCCCCAGCATTTT
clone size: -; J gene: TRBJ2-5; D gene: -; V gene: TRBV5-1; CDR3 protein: CASSQFGRETQYF; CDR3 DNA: TGCGCCAGCAGCCAATTTGGCAGAGAGACCCAGTACTTC
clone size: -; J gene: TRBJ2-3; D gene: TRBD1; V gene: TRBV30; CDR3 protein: CAFDRGYSSTDTQYF; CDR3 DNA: TGTGCCTTTGACAGGGGGTACAGTAGCACAGATACGCAGTATTTT
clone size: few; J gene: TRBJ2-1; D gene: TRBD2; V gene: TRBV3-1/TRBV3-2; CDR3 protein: CASSQSPQRGGYNEQFF; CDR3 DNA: TGTGCCAGCAGCCAAAGCCCCCAGCGGGGGGGTTACAATGAGCAGTTCTTC
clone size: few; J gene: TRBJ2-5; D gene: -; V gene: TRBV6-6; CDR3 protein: CASSYKETQYF; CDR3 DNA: TGTGCCAGCAGTTACAAAGAGACCCAGTACTTC
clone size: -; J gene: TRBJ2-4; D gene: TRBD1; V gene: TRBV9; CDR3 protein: CASSGGQGGANIQYF; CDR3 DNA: TGTGCCAGCAGCGGGGGACAGGGAGGGGCAAACATTCAGTACTTC
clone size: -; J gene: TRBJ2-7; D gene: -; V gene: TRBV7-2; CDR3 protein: CASGRSPYEQYF; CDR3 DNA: TGTGCCAGCGGCAGGTCCCCCTACGAGCAGTACTTC